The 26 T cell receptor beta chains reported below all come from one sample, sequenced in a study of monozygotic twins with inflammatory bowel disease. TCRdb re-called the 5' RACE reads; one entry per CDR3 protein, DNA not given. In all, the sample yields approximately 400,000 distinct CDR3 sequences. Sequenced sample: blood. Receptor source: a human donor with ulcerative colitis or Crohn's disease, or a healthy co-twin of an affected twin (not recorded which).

The CDR3 region is CASSQELAGGLPPRELFF. This rearrangement joins TRBV4-2 to TRBJ2-2; with no DNA, the TCRdb D assignment of TRBD2 cannot be verified. Germline CDR1 LGHNA, CDR2 YNFKEQ. The length of the CDR3 is 18 residues.

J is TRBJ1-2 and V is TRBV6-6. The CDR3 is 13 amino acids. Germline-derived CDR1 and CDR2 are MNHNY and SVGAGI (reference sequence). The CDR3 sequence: CASSPSAHYGYTF.

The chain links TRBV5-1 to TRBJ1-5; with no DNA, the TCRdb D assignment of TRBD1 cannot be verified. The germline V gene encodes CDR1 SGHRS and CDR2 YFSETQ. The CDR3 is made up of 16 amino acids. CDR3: CASSLDETGGDQPQHF.

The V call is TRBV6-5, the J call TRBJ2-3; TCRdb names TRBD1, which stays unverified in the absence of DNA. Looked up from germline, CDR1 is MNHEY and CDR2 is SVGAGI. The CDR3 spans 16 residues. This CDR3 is CASSYAVAGSLNTQYF.

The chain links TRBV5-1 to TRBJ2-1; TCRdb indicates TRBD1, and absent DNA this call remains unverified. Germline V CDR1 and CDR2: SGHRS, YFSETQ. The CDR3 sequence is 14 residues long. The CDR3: CASSLAGDPPVPFF.

The CDR3 loop reads CASSGGYTEQYF. The rearrangement uses TRBV5-1 and TRBJ2-7; TCRdb indicates TRBD2, and absent DNA this call remains unverified. Germline assignment: CDR1 SGHRS and CDR2 YFSETQ. The CDR3 loop spans 12 amino acids.

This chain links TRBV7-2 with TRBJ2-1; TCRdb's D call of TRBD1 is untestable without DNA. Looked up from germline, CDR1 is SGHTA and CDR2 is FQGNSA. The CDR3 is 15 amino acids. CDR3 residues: CASRKDRNLYNEQFF.

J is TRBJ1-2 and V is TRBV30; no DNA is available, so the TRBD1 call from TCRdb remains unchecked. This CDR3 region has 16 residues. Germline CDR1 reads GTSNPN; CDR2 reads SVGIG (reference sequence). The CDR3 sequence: CAWRAPGIPPNYGYTF.

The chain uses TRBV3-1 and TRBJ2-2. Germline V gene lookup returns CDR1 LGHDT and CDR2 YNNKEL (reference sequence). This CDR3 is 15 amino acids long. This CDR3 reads CASSQFSGNTGELFF.

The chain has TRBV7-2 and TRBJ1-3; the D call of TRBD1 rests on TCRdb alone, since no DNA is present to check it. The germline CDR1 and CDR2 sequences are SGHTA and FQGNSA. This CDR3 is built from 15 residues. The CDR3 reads CASSPDSYTGNTIYF.

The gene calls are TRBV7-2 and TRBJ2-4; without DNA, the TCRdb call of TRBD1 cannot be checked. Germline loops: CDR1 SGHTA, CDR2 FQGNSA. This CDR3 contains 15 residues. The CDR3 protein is CASSPGGGVQNIQYF.

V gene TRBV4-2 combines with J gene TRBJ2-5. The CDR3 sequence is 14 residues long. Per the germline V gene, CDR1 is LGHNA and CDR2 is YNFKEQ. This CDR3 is CASSQSVNQETQYF.

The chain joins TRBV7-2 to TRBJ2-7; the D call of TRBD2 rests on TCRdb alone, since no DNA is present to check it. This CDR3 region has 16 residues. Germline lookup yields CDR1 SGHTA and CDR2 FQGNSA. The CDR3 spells CASSLNMGTTGHKQYF. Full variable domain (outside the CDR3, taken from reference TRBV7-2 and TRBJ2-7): GAGVSQSPSNKVTEKGKDVELRCDPISGHTALYWYRQSLGQGLEFLIYFQGNSAPDKSGLPSDRFSAERTGGSVSTLTIQRTQQEDSAVYLCASSLNMGTTGHKQYFGPGTRLTVT.

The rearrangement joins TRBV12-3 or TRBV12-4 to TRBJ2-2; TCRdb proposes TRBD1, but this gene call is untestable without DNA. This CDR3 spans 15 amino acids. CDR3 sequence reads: CASRDRDRLTGELFF.

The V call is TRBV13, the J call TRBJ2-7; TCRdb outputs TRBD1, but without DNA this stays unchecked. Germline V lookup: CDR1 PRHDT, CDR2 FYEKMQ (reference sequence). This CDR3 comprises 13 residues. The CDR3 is CASGEGGPSEQYF.

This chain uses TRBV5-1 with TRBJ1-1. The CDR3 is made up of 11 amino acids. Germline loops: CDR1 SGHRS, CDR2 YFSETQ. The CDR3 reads CASRSNTEAFF. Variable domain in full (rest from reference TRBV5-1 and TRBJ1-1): KAGVTQTPRYLIKTRGQQVTLSCSPISGHRSVSWYQQTPGQGLQFLFEYFSETQRNKGNFPGRFSGRQFSNSRSEMNVSTLELGDSALYLCASRSNTEAFFGQGTRLTVV.

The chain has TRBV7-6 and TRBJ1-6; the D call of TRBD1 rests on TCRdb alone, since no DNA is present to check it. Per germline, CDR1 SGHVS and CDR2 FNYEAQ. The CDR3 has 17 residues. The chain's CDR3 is CASSFTGTGPNNSPLHF.

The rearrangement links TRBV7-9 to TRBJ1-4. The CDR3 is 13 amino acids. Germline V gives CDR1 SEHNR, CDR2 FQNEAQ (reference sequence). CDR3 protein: CASRQNPNEKLFF.

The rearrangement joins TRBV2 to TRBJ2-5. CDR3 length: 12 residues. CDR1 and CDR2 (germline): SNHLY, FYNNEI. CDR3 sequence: CASSSERRTQYF.

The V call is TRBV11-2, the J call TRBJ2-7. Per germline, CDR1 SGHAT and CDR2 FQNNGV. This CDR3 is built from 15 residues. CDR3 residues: CASSLDRLGFLEQYF. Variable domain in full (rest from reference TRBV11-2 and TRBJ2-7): EAGVAQSPRYKIIEKRQSVAFWCNPISGHATLYWYQQILGQGPKLLIQFQNNGVVDDSQLPKDRFSAERLKGVDSTLKIQPAKLEDSAVYLCASSLDRLGFLEQYFGPGTRLTVT.

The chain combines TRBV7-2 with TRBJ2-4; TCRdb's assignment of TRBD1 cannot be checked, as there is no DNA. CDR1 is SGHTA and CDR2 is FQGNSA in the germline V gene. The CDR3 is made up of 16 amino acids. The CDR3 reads CASSSSSDRAKNIQYF.

The chain's CDR3 is CASSSGTDVSPLHF. The rearrangement joins TRBV6-6 to TRBJ1-6; TCRdb's D gene call, TRBD1, goes unchecked for lack of DNA. The CDR3 consists of 14 residues. Germline values: CDR1 MNHNY, CDR2 SVGAGI (reference sequence).

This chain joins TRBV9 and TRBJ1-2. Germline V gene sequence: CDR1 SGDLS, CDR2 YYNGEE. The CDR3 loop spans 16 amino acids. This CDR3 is CASSVALNDMMSGYTF.

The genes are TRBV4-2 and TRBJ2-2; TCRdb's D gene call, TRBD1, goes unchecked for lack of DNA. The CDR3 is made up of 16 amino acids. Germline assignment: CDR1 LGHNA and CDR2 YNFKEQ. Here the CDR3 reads CASSLQGHLNTGELFF.

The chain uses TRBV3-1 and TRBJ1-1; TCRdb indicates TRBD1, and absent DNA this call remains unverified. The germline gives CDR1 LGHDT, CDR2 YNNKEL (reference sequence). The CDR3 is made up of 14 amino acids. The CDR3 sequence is CASSQVTVPREAFF.

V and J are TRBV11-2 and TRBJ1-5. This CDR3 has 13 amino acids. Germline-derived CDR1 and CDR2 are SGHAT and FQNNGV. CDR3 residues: CASSLTENQPQHF.